The clone carrying this T cell receptor (beta chain) is medium-sized (0.01 to 0.1%) by share. Time point noted: sample taken at primary tumor resection. Frozen PBMC, nontumor lung or tumor provided whole RNA, which was sequenced unsorted. CDR1 is SGHTA and CDR2 is FQGNSA in the germline V gene. This CDR3 comprises 14 residues. V dropped 4 bases and J dropped 5; count of bases not matched to a gene: 7. These data belong to a study of spatial heterogeneity in lung cancer. TCRdb passed the 5' RACE reads through MiXCR, listing each CDR3 protein once. In the table there are more than 10,000 distinct CDR3 sequences, roughly 6% of which are singletons.

This specimen was PBMCs, taken at surgery. The source is a male donor with early-stage non-small cell lung cancer. This chain joins TRBV7-2 and TRBJ2-7, with 8 bases aligning to TRBD2. Here the CDR3 DNA reads TGTGCCAGCAGCTCCGGGACTAGTGGAAACGAGCAGTACTTC. Its translation: CASSSGTSGNEQYF.